The rows below give T cell receptor beta chains drawn from one sample of a study of beta chain features in type 1 diabetes. Clones were read by immunoSEQ multiplex PCR, and TCRdb kept only the in-frame ones, dropping some. The sample shows 860,000 or so clones, about 17% of them seen only once. The specimen was naive CD4+ T cells from blood. The receptors shown here come from a woman under 30 in good health. Both conserved end residues are part of each CDR3. D genes are given only for firm matches. Not all rows give a size; the values are once, few, many and, for expanded clones, a class.

TGTGCCAGCAGCCTACTAGCGGTACCTAGCACAGATACGCAGTATTTT,CASSLLAVPSTDTQYF,few,TRBV11-2,TRBD2,16,TRBJ2-3
TGTGCCAGCAGTTCGAGTTTGGGACAGGGTCAGCCCCAGCATTTT,CASSSSLGQGQPQHF,few,TRBV2,TRBD1,15,TRBJ1-5
TGTGCCAGCAGCCTGCGCGATACGAGCTCCTACGAGCAGTACTTC,CASSLRDTSSYEQYF,few,TRBV11-2,.,15,TRBJ2-7
TGTGCCAGCAGCTTGTCACAGCGGGGTGGCGACGGGGTTTACAATGAGCAGTTCTTC,CASSLSQRGGDGVYNEQFF,few,TRBV5-6,TRBD2,19,TRBJ2-1
TGTGCCAGCAGCCCTGCTAGCGGGAGCCCCTACGAGCAGTACTTC,CASSPASGSPYEQYF,.,TRBV7-6,TRBD2,15,TRBJ2-7
TGTGCCAGCAGCAAAGCAGCGAAGGGGACAGGGTTCTACGAGCAGTACTTC,CASSKAAKGTGFYEQYF,.,TRBV21-1,.,17,TRBJ2-7
TGCAGCGTCAGACCGGGAGACACCACCGATACGCAGTATTTT,CSVRPGDTTDTQYF,.,TRBV29-1,.,14,TRBJ2-3
TGTGCCAGCAGCCCAGGACAGGGAGGGACTGAAGCTTTCTTT,CASSPGQGGTEAFF,once,TRBV5-8,TRBD1,14,TRBJ1-1
TGTGCCAGCAGCTTAGCGGGGACAGACAATCAGCCCCAGCATTTT,CASSLAGTDNQPQHF,.,TRBV7-9,TRBD1,15,TRBJ1-5
TGTGCCAGCAGTCCGGGACCTTCAGGGACCCAGTACTTC,CASSPGPSGTQYF,few,TRBV25-1,.,13,TRBJ2-5
TGTGCCAGCAGCCAAGATTCGGCGGGAGAGGGTTACAATGAGCAGTTCTTC,CASSQDSAGEGYNEQFF,few,TRBV4-2,TRBD2,17,TRBJ2-1
TGTGCCAGCAGTGTCCCAAGTGAGCAGTTCTTC,CASSVPSEQFF,.,TRBV28,.,11,TRBJ2-1
TGTGCCAGCAGCCCCCTAGACAGCCATCAAGAGACCCAGTACTTC,CASSPLDSHQETQYF,few,TRBV27,.,15,TRBJ2-5
TGCGCCAGCAGCCATCCCGGAGCCGGACCGAGTGAGCAGTTCTTC,CASSHPGAGPSEQFF,many,TRBV4-3,.,15,TRBJ2-1
TGTGCCAGCAGCCAAGAGACCCGGCATGCGCCGAACACCGGGGAGCTGTTTTTT,CASSQETRHAPNTGELFF,.,TRBV4-2,.,18,TRBJ2-2
TGTGCCAGCAGTTTTACTCAGCCCCAGCATTTT,CASSFTQPQHF,.,TRBV28,.,11,TRBJ1-5
TGTGCCAGCTCACCACGTAACACTCATCAGCCCCAGCATTTT,CASSPRNTHQPQHF,.,TRBV18,.,14,TRBJ1-5
TGCGCCAGCAGCTGGGACAGGAGTGCAACTAATGAAAAACTGTTTTTT,CASSWDRSATNEKLFF,.,TRBV4-3,TRBD1,16,TRBJ1-4
TGTGCAAGTCGCGGGAGCTCCTACGAGCAGTACTTC,CASRGSSYEQYF,.,TRBV12-2,.,12,TRBJ2-7
TGTGCCAGCAGTAAACCGGGACACGGCACAGATACGCAGTATTTT,CASSKPGHGTDTQYF,.,TRBV28,.,15,TRBJ2-3
TGCGCCAGCAGCTTGCCGTTAGGGGGCCCCGACAATGAGCAGTTCTTC,CASSLPLGGPDNEQFF,.,TRBV5-1,TRBD1,16,TRBJ2-1
TGTGCCAGTAGTATGGCAGTTGCCGCGTTCGAGACCCAGTACTTC,CASSMAVAAFETQYF,.,TRBV19,.,15,TRBJ2-5
TGTGCCAGCAGTCGGGGACAGGACAACAACGAGCAGTACTTC,CASSRGQDNNEQYF,.,TRBV6-6,TRBD1,14,TRBJ2-7
TGTGCCAGCAGGCGCTCGGGCCAAGAGACCCAGTACTTC,CASRRSGQETQYF,.,TRBV13,.,13,TRBJ2-5
TGTGCCAGCAGCTTGGCGACGGGCAGCTCCTACGAGCAGTACTTC,CASSLATGSSYEQYF,.,TRBV7-2,.,15,TRBJ2-7
TGTGCCAGCAGTGGACAGAAAGGAGCCTACGAGCAGTACTTC,CASSGQKGAYEQYF,.,TRBV2,.,14,TRBJ2-7
TGTGCCAGTAGCTTAAGTGGGACTAGGGAGGCTGAGCAGTTCTTC,CASSLSGTREAEQFF,once,TRBV7-3,TRBD2,15,TRBJ2-1